The 21 T cell receptor beta chains in this list originate from one sample, sequenced in a study of T cells in Graves' hyperthyroidism and ophthalmopathy. There were TCR beta CDR3 regions amplified from RNA transcripts. HTBI primers were the set used in a first-round RT-PCR of the TCR CDR3. TCRdb used MiXCR to reprocess the multiplex PCR reads, holding one entry per CDR3 protein. The sample comprises roughly 660,000 distinct CDR3 sequences, 17% of which are singletons, and about 14% rests with the top ten. Sequencing was performed on blood. These receptors originate from a man in his forties or fifties with Graves' hyperthyroidism.

This clonotype was detected ten times or more. The gene calls are TRBV27 and TRBJ2-1; D unclear. The CDR3 is made up of 16 amino acids. The V gene lost 4 bases and the J gene lost 4 bases, with 17 bases spanning the gap. Germline-derived CDR1 and CDR2 are MNHEY and SMNVEV (reference sequence). The CDR3 DNA is TGTGCCAGCAGTTCCCTCCTTGGGCTGGCTTACAATGAGCAGTTCTTC. This translates into CASSSLLGLAYNEQFF.

This clonotype came up many times. V is TRBV12-3 or TRBV12-4 and J is TRBJ2-5, with 10 positions matching TRBD2. The ends lost 6 bases at V and 3 bases at J; junction bases unmatched: 4. This CDR3 contains 14 residues. The CDR3 DNA reads as TGTGCCAGCAGGCGGACTAGCGGAAAAGAGACCCAGTACTTC. Amino acid sequence: CASRRTSGKETQYF.

This clonotype was seen ten or more times. The chain carries TRBV6-1 and TRBJ2-1, with unresolved D. Trimming pared 5 bases from V and 0 bases from J, leaving 8 bases between. CDR1 and CDR2 (germline): MNHNS, SASEGT. This CDR3 comprises 14 residues. The CDR3 DNA follows: TGTGCCAGCAGTTTAACTACCTCCTACAATGAGCAGTTCTTC. Translating gives CASSLTTSYNEQFF.

In this sample, this clonotype turned up many times. V is TRBV12-3 or TRBV12-4 and J is TRBJ2-7; D ambiguous. The V end lost 6 bases, the J end lost 4 bases, and 16 bases lay between the germline ends. There are 14 residues in the CDR3. CDR3 protein: CASSNVKDPYEQYF. As DNA, the CDR3 is TGTGCCAGCAGCAACGTTAAGGATCCGTACGAGCAGTACTTC.

In its sample, this clonotype was seen a few times. V gene TRBV20-1 combines with J gene TRBJ2-1, with 12 positions matching TRBD2. The V gene's germline CDR1 is DFQATT and CDR2 SNEGSKA (reference sequence). The CDR3 length is 15 residues. Trimming cost V 5 bases and J 8 bases; bases outside gene matches: 10. The CDR3 spells CSADQTSGRFYEQFF. CDR3 nucleotide sequence: TGCAGTGCTGACCAGACTAGCGGGAGATTTTATGAGCAGTTCTTC.

V usage is TRBV28 and J usage is TRBJ1-5; D ambiguous. CDR3 length equals 18 residues. Germline CDR1 MDHEN, CDR2 SYDVKM. V was clipped by 5 bases and J by 1 base, with 21 bases between them. The CDR3: CASSALTSFFESNQPQHF. In nucleotides, the CDR3 is TGTGCCAGCAGTGCTCTCACTTCCTTTTTCGAAAGCAATCAGCCCCAGCATTTT.

To note about this clonotype: A single base separates this from a much larger clone, so it may be a read error. This sequence joins TRBV7-8 and TRBJ2-2; 13 bases match TRBD2. Germline V gene sequence: CDR1 SGHVS, CDR2 FQNEAQ. The CDR3 runs 18 residues. This chain's CDR3 is CASSPGLAGVTATGEVFF. CDR3 sequence (DNA): TGTGCCAGCAGCCCCGGACTAGCGGGAGTTACGGCGACCGGGGAGGTGTTTTTT. The complete variable domain, with remaining parts taken from reference TRBV7-8 and TRBJ2-2, reads GAGVSQSPRYKVAKRGQDVALRCDPISGHVSLFWYQQALGQGPEFLTYFQNEAQLDKSGLPSDRFFAERPEGSVSTLKIQRTQQEDSAVYLCASSPGLAGVTATGEVFFGEGSRLTVL.

This clonotype was counted only a few times. V is TRBV5-1 and J is TRBJ2-2; 10 bases align to TRBD1. With V trimmed by 7 bases and J by 7 bases, 10 bases remained unmatched. CDR1 is SGHRS, CDR2 YFSETQ, per germline. CDR3 length: 15 amino acids. The DNA of the CDR3 is TGCGCCAGCCAACTGACAGGGGGCAGTGGCGGGGAGCTGTTTTTT. Translating gives CASQLTGGSGGELFF.

This chain links TRBV3-1 with TRBJ2-7; D uncertain. Germline CDR1 LGHDT, CDR2 YNNKEL (reference sequence). The CDR3 totals 13 residues. V was cut by 5 bases and J by 4 bases, with 12 bases left in between. CDR3 sequence: CASSSDLRYEQYF. The CDR3 region has the DNA TGTGCCAGCAGCTCTGATCTACGGTACGAGCAGTACTTC.

The chain combines TRBV5-5 with TRBJ1-1; D call uncertain. V was shortened by 4 bases and J by 8 bases, with 12 bases between the two germline ends. The germline gives CDR1 SGHKS, CDR2 YYEKEE (reference sequence). The CDR3 extends over 12 amino acids. CDR3: CASSLGRIEAFF. DNA for the CDR3: TGTGCCAGCAGCCTAGGACGGATAGAAGCTTTCTTT.

The chain employs TRBV28 and TRBJ1-2; a possible D gene is TRBD1 (5 bases). From germline, CDR1 is MDHEN and CDR2 SYDVKM. The CDR3 has 13 amino acids. The V gene lost 2 bases and the J gene lost 8 bases, with 12 bases spanning the gap. The CDR3 reads CASSLISGRGYTF. The CDR3 nucleotides are TGTGCCAGCAGTTTAATCTCAGGGCGCGGCTACACCTTC.

In this sample, this clonotype turned up a few times. One end of the junction is discordant with germline, which a read error may explain. This chain connects TRBV7-2 to TRBJ2-2; 7 nucleotides agree with TRBD1. Germline lookup yields CDR1 SGHTA and CDR2 FQGNSA. This CDR3 comprises 15 residues. The CDR3 is CASSTRDRPTGKLFF. The CDR3 bases are TGTGCCAGCAGCACCCGGGACAGACCTACCGGGAAGCTGTTTTTT.

The chain uses TRBV28 and TRBJ1-5; 7 nucleotides line up with TRBD1. There are 15 residues in the CDR3. The junction had 15 bases not matched to a gene; V was cut back by 6 bases and J by 10 bases. In germline, CDR1 is MDHEN, CDR2 SYDVKM. The CDR3 DNA reads as TGTGCCAGCAGCCTAGGGGGCGCGTCCATCAGACCCCAGCATTTT. This gives the protein CASSLGGASIRPQHF. The full variable domain, its missing parts supplied by reference TRBV28 and TRBJ1-5, is DVKVTQSSRYLVKRTGEKVFLECVQDMDHENMFWYRQDPGLGLRLIYFSYDVKMKEKGDIPEGYSVSREKKERFSLILESASTNQTSMYLCASSLGGASIRPQHFGDGTRLSIL.

This clonotype occurred a few times. The chain recombines TRBV18 with TRBJ2-7, with D tentatively TRBD1 (6 bases). V dropped 4 bases and J dropped 2 bases, with 15 bases sitting between them. The germline CDR1 and CDR2 sequences are KGHSH and LQKENI. The CDR3 has 15 amino acids. For the CDR3, the DNA is TGTGCCAGCTCACTCCCTCAGGGGTCGGCCTACGAGCAGTACTTC. It specifies CASSLPQGSAYEQYF.

This clonotype has at least ten counts. The chain recombines TRBV27 with TRBJ1-1; D is possibly TRBD1 (5 bases). There are 13 residues in the CDR3. Germline lookup yields CDR1 MNHEY and CDR2 SMNVEV (reference sequence). The ends were cut back, 8 bases at V and 4 bases at J, with 14 bases in the middle. The CDR3 sequence: CASGTPGITEAFF. CDR3 nucleotide sequence: TGTGCCAGCGGTACGCCAGGGATCACTGAAGCTTTCTTT.

This clonotype was seen a few times. The chain has TRBV7-3 and TRBJ2-3; 7 positions agree with TRBD2. Germline loops: CDR1 SGHTA, CDR2 FQGTGA. This CDR3 is built from 18 residues. The J segment lost 0 bases and the V segment lost 1 base, leaving 10 bases of the junction unmatched. CDR3: CASSLSGPSGGSTDTQYF. DNA for the CDR3: TGTGCCAGCAGCTTAAGTGGGCCTAGCGGAGGGAGCACAGATACGCAGTATTTT.

This clonotype has at least ten counts. The rearrangement joins TRBV20-1 to TRBJ2-1; 14 bases map to TRBD2. This CDR3 comprises 17 residues. CDR1 and CDR2 (germline): DFQATT, SNEGSKA (reference sequence). V dropped 0 bases and J dropped 7; count of bases not matched to a gene: 8. This CDR3 is CSARDAGLAGVGNEQFF. For the CDR3, the DNA is TGCAGTGCTAGAGATGCGGGACTAGCGGGAGTCGGAAATGAGCAGTTCTTC.

As regards this clonotype: A much larger clone lies a single base off, so this may be a read error. The chain uses TRBV12-3 or TRBV12-4 and TRBJ1-5; D may be TRBD1 (6 bases). The CDR3 consists of 14 residues. CDR3 in DNA: TGTGCCAGCAGTTTAGGTCAAGGGGGTAGGCCCCAGAATTTT. Its protein is CASSLGQGGRPQNF.

This clonotype was found a few times. This rearrangement joins TRBV4-1 to TRBJ2-7; D unclear. The CDR3 is made up of 15 amino acids. In germline, CDR1 is MGHRA, CDR2 YSYEKL. The V gene lost 1 base and the J gene lost 4 bases, with 14 bases spanning the gap. The CDR3 region has the DNA TGCGCCAGCAGCCAAGGAGCCCTAGTAGGGTACGAGCAGTACTTC. Translating it yields CASSQGALVGYEQYF.

In this sample, this clonotype turned up a few times. This rearrangement joins TRBV30 to TRBJ1-3; D is ambiguous. CDR1 is GTSNPN, CDR2 SVGIG, per germline (reference sequence). V lost 3 bases to trimming and J lost 4 bases, with 13 bases between them. The CDR3 runs 14 residues. Here the CDR3 reads CAWRRVGLGNTIYF. CDR3 bases: TGTGCCTGGAGAAGGGTGGGTCTCGGAAACACCATATATTTT.

The rearrangement joins TRBV5-1 to TRBJ1-5; 11 nucleotides align to TRBD1. In germline, CDR1 is SGHRS, CDR2 YFSETQ. The CDR3 extends over 14 amino acids. The junction had 7 bases not matched to a gene; V was cut back by 7 bases and J by 7 bases. CDR3 nucleotides: TGCGCCAGCCGAGGACAGGGGGCGAGGCAGCCCCAGCATTTT. This gives the protein CASRGQGARQPQHF.